A single sample gave rise to the 21 T cell receptor beta chains below, sequenced in a study of CD8+CD57+ T cells in acquired aplastic anemia. Genomic DNA, the template, was used for profiling of the TCR beta VDJ and CDR3. One entry per CDR3 protein, called by TCRdb with MiXCR from the reads. The sample contains 150,000 to 200,000 distinct CDR3 sequences, about 44% of which appear only once. Patients selected for sequencing had displayed CD8+CD57+ cell expansion by flow cytometry. Sequenced sample: sorted CD4+, CD8+, or CD8+CD57+ T cells (not recorded which) from PBMCs. The receptors here all came from a human donor with aplastic anemia.

This clonotype was seen a handful of times. The chain joins TRBV2 to TRBJ2-7; 11 positions agree with TRBD1. The ends lost 8 bases at V and 3 bases at J; junction bases unmatched: 6. This CDR3 has 14 amino acids. Germline CDR1 is SNHLY and CDR2 is FYNNEI. CDR3 sequence reads: CASGTGQGVYEQYF. The CDR3 nucleotides read TGTGCCAGCGGTACGGGACAGGGGGTCTACGAGCAGTACTTC.

The rearrangement links TRBV10-3 to TRBJ1-6, with D hard to call. Germline V gene sequence: CDR1 ENHRY, CDR2 SYGVKD. CDR3 length: 13 amino acids. Trimming cost V 4 bases and J 7 bases, with 8 bases left between them. The CDR3: CAISGTDNSPLHF. In DNA, the CDR3 is TGTGCCATCAGTGGGACGGACAATTCACCCCTCCACTTT.

The V gene is TRBV19, the J gene TRBJ2-7, with a tentative D call TRBD1 (6 bases). Germline V gene sequence: CDR1 LNHDA, CDR2 SQIVND (reference sequence). The ends were cut back, 4 bases at V and 1 base at J, with 11 bases in the middle. The CDR3 spans 14 residues. This CDR3 reads CASSRQVWSYEQYF. Here the CDR3 DNA reads TGTGCCAGTAGTAGACAGGTTTGGTCCTACGAGCAGTACTTC.

This clonotype was detected only a few times. V gene TRBV7-6 combines with J gene TRBJ2-7; possibly TRBD1 for D (5 bases). The CDR3 is 11 amino acids. Germline CDR1 reads SGHVS; CDR2 reads FNYEAQ. The germline V and J ends were trimmed by 11 bases and 1 base, with 9 bases remaining between them. The CDR3 DNA sequence: TGTGCCTCACAGGAATCCTACGAGCAGTACTTC. It specifies CASQESYEQYF.

This clonotype showed up just once. The rearrangement uses TRBV29-1 and TRBJ2-7; 12 bases are a match to TRBD1. Per germline, CDR1 SQVTM and CDR2 ANQGSEA. V dropped 6 bases and J dropped 5; count of bases not matched to a gene: 11. This CDR3 has 15 amino acids. Here the CDR3 reads CSVDPGQGAVNEQYF. The CDR3 DNA reads TGCAGCGTCGACCCGGGACAGGGGGCAGTCAACGAGCAGTACTTC.

This chain connects TRBV7-9 to TRBJ1-1; D is unclear. Germline V lookup: CDR1 SEHNR, CDR2 FQNEAQ (reference sequence). The V end lost 0 bases, the J end lost 5 bases, and 10 bases lay between the germline ends. This CDR3 has 14 amino acids. CDR3 sequence: CASSLAGRGTEAFF. CDR3 coding DNA: TGTGCCAGCAGCTTAGCAGGGCGAGGGACTGAAGCTTTCTTT.

This chain connects TRBV7-9 to TRBJ2-7, with D tentatively TRBD2 (5 bases). CDR1 is SEHNR, CDR2 FQNEAQ, per germline (reference sequence). The CDR3 runs 15 residues. V was pared by 5 bases and J by 2 bases, with 16 bases between. Here the CDR3 reads CASSQSTGMPYEQYF. CDR3 nucleotides: TGTGCCAGCAGCCAATCCACCGGGATGCCCTACGAGCAGTACTTC.

The gene calls are TRBV7-2 and TRBJ1-1; tentative D call: TRBD1 (5 bases). Germline V gene sequence: CDR1 SGHTA, CDR2 FQGNSA. CDR3 length: 14 amino acids. The ends were cut back, 5 bases at V and 5 bases at J, with 15 bases in the middle. In DNA, the CDR3 is TGTGCCAGCAGCAAAAGCCAGGGAGGTACTGAAGCTTTCTTT. It codes for CASSKSQGGTEAFF.

The rearrangement links TRBV7-2 to TRBJ2-7; 10 bases align to TRBD2. Germline V gene sequence: CDR1 SGHTA, CDR2 FQGNSA. V lost 0 bases, J lost 5 bases, and 10 bases stayed unmatched. The CDR3 extends over 17 amino acids. CDR3 sequence (DNA): TGTGCCAGCAGCTTAGCGGGCAGAGCGGGGGGGCCGCACGAGCAGTACTTC. Translated: CASSLAGRAGGPHEQYF.

In its sample, this clonotype was seen once. The J gene is TRBJ2-7, the V gene TRBV14, with 13 bases that match TRBD2. With V trimmed by 1 base and J by 3 bases, 0 bases remained unmatched. This CDR3 is 15 amino acids long. In germline, CDR1 is SGHDN, CDR2 FVKESK. The CDR3 loop is CASSQGLAGGYEQYF. In DNA form, the CDR3 reads TGTGCCAGCAGCCAAGGACTAGCGGGAGGCTACGAGCAGTACTTC. The full variable domain, rest sourced from reference TRBV14 and TRBJ2-7, is EAGVTQFPSHSVIEKGQTVTLRCDPISGHDNLYWYRRVMGKEIKFLLHFVKESKQDESGMPNNRFLAERTGGTYSTLKVQPAELEDSGVYFCASSQGLAGGYEQYFGPGTRLTVT.

The genes are TRBV9 and TRBJ2-2; 7 nucleotides line up with TRBD1. CDR3 length: 14 residues. V dropped 3 bases and J dropped 4; count of bases not matched to a gene: 3. CDR1 and CDR2 from the germline V gene are SGDLS and YYNGEE. The CDR3 DNA sequence: TGTGCCAGCAGCGAGACAGGGAGCACCGGGGAGCTGTTTTTT. Translated: CASSETGSTGELFF.

This rearrangement joins TRBV15 to TRBJ2-3; 7 nucleotides agree with TRBD2. CDR3 size: 17 residues. Germline V lookup: CDR1 LNHNV, CDR2 YYDKDF (reference sequence). The junction had 11 bases not matched to a gene; V was cut back by 5 bases and J by 0 bases. The CDR3 reads CATSWGASGSSTDTQYF. DNA for the CDR3: TGTGCCACCAGCTGGGGTGCTAGCGGATCTAGCACAGATACGCAGTATTTT.

The CDR3, as DNA: TGCAGCGTTTCGTGGGGGGGAGTGGCCTACGAGCAGTACTTC. This encodes CSVSWGGVAYEQYF. The chain recombines TRBV29-1 with TRBJ2-7; TRBD2 agrees at 7 bases. This CDR3 region has 14 residues. The germline CDR1 and CDR2 sequences are SQVTM and ANQGSEA. V gave up 5 bases and J gave up 2 bases; unmatched junction bases: 9.

The V gene is TRBV12-3 or TRBV12-4, the J gene TRBJ1-2, with a weak D call TRBD1 (5 bases). This CDR3 has 14 amino acids. Trimming pared 5 bases from V and 6 bases from J, leaving 16 bases between. This CDR3 reads CASSPPGRVHGYTF. CDR3 in DNA: TGTGCCAGCAGTCCCCCCGGCAGGGTCCATGGCTACACCTTC.

Comment on this clonotype: Possible read error: a much larger clone is one base away. This chain links TRBV9 with TRBJ2-3, with TRBD2 matching over 8 bases. The CDR3 has 15 amino acids. The germline V gene encodes CDR1 SGDLS and CDR2 YYNGEE. CDR3 nucleotide sequence: TGTGCCAGCAGCTCGGGACTAGAAGTCACAGATACGCACTATTTT. This translates into CASSSGLEVTDTHYF.

V usage is TRBV10-1 and J usage is TRBJ2-7; 11 bases align to TRBD1. The germline CDR1 and CDR2 sequences are WNHNN and SYGVQD (reference sequence). The CDR3 sequence is 13 residues long. V was clipped by 7 bases and J by 3 bases; unmatched bases: 2. The CDR3 bases are TGCGCCAGCATTGGGACAGGGGGCTACGAGCAGTACTTC. Translated, it gives CASIGTGGYEQYF.

The chain recombines TRBV20-1 with TRBJ2-1; either TRBD1 or TRBD2 may fit D (6 bases each). In germline, CDR1 is DFQATT, CDR2 SNEGSKA (reference sequence). Trimming removed 3 bases at V and 2 bases at J, with 11 bases between. The CDR3 is 14 amino acids. The CDR3 protein is CSARGGDTYNEQFF. The CDR3 region has the DNA TGCAGTGCTAGGGGGGGCGACACCTACAATGAGCAGTTCTTC.

The genes are TRBV19 and TRBJ1-2; no reliable D call. The germline CDR1 and CDR2 sequences are LNHDA and SQIVND (reference sequence). V was clipped by 3 bases and J by 3 bases, with 8 bases between them. CDR3 size: 13 residues. In DNA, the CDR3 is TGTGCCAGTAGTATCCAAGTTTACTATGGCTACACCTTC. This encodes CASSIQVYYGYTF.

The J gene is TRBJ2-7, the V gene TRBV29-1; no definite D call. CDR3 length equals 14 residues. V lost 6 bases to trimming and J lost 4 bases, with 19 bases between them. Germline V CDR1 and CDR2: SQVTM, ANQGSEA. The CDR3 DNA reads as TGCAGCGTCGGCCTTGTGTTGGCCAGTTACGAGCAGTACTTC. It specifies CSVGLVLASYEQYF.

The chain carries TRBV2 and TRBJ2-4; D might be TRBD2 (5 bases). Between the trimmed V and J ends, which lost 5 bases and 0 bases, there was a span of 11 bases. The CDR3 totals 15 residues. CDR1 and CDR2 from the germline V gene are SNHLY and FYNNEI. CDR3 protein: CASSYSRAAKNIQYF. The CDR3 bases are TGTGCCAGCAGTTACTCGAGGGCAGCCAAAAACATTCAGTACTTC.

CDR3 loop: CASSLQGGANTEAFF. The CDR3 bases are TGTGCCAGTAGTTTACAGGGGGGCGCGAACACTGAAGCTTTCTTT. This sequence joins TRBV19 and TRBJ1-1; the match to TRBD1 covers 8 bases. The CDR3 contains 15 residues. Germline assignment: CDR1 LNHDA and CDR2 SQIVND (reference sequence). V lost 5 bases to trimming and J lost 1 base; unmatched junction nucleotides: 6.